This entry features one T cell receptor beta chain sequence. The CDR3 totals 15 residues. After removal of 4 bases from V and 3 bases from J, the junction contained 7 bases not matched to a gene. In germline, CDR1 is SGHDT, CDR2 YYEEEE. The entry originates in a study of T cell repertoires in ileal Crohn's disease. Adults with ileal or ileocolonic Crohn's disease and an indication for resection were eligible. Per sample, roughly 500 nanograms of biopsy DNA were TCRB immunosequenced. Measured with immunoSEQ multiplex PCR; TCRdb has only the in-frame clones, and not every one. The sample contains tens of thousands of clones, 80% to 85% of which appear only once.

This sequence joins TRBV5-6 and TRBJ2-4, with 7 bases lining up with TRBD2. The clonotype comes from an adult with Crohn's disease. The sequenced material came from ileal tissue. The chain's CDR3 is CASSLGTIGKNIQYF. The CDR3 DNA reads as TGTGCCAGCAGCCTCGGGACTATTGGCAAAAACATTCAGTACTTC. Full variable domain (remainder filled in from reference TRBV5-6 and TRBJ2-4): DAGVTQSPTHLIKTRGQQVTLRCSPKSGHDTVSWYQQALGQGPQFIFQYYEEEERQRGNFPDRFSGHQFPNYSSELNVNALLLGDSALYLCASSLGTIGKNIQYFGAGTRLSVL.